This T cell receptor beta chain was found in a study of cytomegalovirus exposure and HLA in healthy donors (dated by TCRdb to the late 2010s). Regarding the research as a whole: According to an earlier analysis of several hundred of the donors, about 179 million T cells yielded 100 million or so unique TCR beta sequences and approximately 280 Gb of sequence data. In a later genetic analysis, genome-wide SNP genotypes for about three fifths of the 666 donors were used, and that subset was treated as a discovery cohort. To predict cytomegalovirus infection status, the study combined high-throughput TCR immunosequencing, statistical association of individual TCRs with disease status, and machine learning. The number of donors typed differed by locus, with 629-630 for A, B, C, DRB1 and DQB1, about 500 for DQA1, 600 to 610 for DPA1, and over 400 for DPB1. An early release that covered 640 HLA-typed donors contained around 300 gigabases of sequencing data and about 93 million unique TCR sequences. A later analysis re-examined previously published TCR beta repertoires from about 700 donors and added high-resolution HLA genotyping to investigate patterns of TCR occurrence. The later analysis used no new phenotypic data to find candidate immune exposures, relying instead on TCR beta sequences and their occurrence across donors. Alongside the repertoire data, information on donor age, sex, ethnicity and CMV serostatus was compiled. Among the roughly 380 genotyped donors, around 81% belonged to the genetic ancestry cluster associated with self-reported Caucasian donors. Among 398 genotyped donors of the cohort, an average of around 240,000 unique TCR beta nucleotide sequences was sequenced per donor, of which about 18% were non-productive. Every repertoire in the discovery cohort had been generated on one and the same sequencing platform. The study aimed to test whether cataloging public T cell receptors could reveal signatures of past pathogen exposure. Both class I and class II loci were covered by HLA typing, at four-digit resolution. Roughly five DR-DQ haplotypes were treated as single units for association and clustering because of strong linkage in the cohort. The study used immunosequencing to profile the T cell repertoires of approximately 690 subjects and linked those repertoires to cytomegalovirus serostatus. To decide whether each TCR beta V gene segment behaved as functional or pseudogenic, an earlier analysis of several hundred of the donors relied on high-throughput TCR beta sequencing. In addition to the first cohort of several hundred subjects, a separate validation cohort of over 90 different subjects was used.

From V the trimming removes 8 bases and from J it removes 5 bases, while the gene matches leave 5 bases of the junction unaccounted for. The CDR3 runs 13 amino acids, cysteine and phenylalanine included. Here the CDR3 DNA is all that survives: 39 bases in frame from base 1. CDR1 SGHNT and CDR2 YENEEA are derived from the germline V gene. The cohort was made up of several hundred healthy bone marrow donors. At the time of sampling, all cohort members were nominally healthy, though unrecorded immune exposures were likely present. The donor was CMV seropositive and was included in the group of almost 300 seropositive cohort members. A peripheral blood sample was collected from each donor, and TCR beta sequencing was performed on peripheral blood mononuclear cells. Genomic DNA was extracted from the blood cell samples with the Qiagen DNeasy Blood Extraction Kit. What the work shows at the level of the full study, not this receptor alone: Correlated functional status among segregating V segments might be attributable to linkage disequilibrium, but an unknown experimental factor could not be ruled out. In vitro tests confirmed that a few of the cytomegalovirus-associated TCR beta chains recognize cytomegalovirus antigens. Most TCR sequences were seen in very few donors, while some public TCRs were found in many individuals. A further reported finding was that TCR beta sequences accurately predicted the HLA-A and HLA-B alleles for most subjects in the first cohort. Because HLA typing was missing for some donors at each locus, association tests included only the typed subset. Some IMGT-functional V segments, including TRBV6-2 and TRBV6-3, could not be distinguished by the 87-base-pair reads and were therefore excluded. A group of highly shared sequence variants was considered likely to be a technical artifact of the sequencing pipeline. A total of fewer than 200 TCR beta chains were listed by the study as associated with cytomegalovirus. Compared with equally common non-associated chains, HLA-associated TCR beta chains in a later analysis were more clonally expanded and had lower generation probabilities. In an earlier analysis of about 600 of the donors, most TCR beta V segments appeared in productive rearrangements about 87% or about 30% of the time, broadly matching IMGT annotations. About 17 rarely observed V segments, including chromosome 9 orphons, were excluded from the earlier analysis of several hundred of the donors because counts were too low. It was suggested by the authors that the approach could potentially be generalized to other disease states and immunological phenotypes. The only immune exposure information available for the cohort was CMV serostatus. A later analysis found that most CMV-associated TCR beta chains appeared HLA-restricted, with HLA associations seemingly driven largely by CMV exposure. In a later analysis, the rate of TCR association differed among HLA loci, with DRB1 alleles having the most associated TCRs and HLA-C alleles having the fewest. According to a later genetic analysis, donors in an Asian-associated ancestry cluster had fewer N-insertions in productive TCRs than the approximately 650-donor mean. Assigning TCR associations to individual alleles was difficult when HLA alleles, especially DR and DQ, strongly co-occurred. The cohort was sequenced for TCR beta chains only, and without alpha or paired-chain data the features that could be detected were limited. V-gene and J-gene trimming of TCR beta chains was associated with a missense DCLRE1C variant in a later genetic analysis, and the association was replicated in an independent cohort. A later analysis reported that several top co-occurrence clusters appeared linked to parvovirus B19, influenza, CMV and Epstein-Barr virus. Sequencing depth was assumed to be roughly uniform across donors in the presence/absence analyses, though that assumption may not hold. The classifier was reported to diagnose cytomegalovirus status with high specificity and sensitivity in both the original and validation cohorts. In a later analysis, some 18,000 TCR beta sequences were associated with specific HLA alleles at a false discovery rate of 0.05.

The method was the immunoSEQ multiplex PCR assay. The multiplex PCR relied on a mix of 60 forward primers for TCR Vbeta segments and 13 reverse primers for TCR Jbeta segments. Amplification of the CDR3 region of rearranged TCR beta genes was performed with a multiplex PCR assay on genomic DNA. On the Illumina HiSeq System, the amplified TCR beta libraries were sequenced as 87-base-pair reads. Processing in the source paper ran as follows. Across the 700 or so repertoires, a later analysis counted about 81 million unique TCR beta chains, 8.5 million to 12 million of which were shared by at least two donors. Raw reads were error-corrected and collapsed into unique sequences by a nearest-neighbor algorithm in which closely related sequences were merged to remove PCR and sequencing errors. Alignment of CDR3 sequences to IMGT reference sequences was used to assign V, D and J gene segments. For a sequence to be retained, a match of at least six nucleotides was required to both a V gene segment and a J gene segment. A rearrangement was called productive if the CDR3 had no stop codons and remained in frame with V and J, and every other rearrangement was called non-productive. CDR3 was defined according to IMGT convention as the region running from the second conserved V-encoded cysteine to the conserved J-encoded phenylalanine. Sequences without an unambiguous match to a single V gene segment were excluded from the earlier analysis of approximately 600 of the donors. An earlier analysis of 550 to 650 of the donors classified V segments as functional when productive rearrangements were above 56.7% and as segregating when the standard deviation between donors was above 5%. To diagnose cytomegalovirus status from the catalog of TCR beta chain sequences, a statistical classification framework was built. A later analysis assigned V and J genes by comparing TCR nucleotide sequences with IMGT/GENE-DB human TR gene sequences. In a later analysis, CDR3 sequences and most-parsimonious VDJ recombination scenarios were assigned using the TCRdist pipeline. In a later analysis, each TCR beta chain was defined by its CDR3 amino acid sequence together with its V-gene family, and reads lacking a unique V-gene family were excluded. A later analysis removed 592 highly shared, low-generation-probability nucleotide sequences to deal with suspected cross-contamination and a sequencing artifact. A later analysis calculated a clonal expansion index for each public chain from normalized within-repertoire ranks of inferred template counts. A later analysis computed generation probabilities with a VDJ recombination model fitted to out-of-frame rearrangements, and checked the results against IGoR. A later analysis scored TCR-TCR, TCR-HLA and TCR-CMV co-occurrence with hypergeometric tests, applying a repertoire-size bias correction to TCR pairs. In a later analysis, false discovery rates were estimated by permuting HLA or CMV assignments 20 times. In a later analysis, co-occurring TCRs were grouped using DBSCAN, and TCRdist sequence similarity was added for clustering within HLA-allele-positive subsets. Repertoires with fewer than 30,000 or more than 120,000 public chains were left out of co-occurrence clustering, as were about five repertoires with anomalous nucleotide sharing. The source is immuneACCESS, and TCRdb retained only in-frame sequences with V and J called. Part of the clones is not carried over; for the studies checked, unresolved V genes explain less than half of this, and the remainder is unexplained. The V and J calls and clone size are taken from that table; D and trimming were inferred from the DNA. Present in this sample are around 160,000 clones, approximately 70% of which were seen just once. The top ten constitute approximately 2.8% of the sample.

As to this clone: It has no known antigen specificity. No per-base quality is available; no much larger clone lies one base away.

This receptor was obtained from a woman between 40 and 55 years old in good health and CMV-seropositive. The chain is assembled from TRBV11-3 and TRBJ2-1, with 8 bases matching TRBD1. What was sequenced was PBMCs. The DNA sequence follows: TGTGCCAGCGGGGGACAGGAGGACAATGAGCAGTTCTTC. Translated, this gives CASGGQEDNEQFF.